This T cell receptor (beta chain) derives from a study of blood T cell repertoires in COVID-19. Study context: Sample material is recorded as cDNA or gDNA derived from T cells, B-cell-depleted T cells, or PBMCs.

The CDR3 totals 14 residues. Germline V gene sequence: CDR1 LNHDA, CDR2 SQIVND (reference sequence). With 6 bases clipped from V and 0 bases from J, the junction kept 4 bases outside the gene matches. Original processing methods: Reference gene primer amplification gave estimated nucleated cell counts. Sequencing used immunoSEQ multiplex PCR; TCRdb keeps in-frame clones, though not all of them. That table gives V, J and clone size, and the DNA gave D and trimming. The data hold under 250,000 clones, with roughly 90% observed a single time. This chain connects TRBV19 to TRBJ2-7; TRBD1 agrees at 8 bases. The receptor comes from a woman aged 55-69 years with acute or convalescent COVID-19. Sequencing was done on a sample of peripheral blood. The CDR3 here is CASSRQGRSYEQYF. For the CDR3, the DNA is TGTGCCAGTAGCCGACAGGGGCGCTCCTACGAGCAGTACTTC.